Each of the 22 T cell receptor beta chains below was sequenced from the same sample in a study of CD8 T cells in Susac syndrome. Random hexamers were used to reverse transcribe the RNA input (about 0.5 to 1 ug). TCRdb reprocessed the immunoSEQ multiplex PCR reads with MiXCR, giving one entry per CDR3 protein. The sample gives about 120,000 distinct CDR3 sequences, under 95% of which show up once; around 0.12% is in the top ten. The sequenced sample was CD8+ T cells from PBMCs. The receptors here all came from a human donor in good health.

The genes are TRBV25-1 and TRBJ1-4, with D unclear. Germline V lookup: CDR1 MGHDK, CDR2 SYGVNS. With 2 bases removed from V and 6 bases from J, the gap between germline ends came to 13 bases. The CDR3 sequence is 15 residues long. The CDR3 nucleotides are TGTGCCAGCAGTGAAGGCAGCCGAACGGATGAAAAACTGTTTTTT. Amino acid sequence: CASSEGSRTDEKLFF. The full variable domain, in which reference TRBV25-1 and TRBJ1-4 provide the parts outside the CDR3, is EADIYQTPRYLVIGTGKKITLECSQTMGHDKMYWYQQDPGMELHLIHYSYGVNSTEKGDLSSESTVSRIRTEHFPLTLESARPSHTSQYLCASSEGSRTDEKLFFGSGTQLSVL.

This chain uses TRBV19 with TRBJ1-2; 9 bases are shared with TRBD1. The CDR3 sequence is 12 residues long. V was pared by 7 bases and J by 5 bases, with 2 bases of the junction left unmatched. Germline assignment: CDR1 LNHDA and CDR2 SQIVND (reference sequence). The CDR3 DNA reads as TGTGCCAGTAAACAGGGGGCGTATGGCTACACCTTC. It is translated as CASKQGAYGYTF.

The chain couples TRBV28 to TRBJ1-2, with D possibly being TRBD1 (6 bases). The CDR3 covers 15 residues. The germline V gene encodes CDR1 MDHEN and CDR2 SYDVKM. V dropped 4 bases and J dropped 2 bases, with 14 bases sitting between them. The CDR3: CASSYPGHYNYGYTF. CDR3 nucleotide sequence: TGTGCCAGCAGTTATCCGGGACATTACAACTATGGCTACACCTTC.

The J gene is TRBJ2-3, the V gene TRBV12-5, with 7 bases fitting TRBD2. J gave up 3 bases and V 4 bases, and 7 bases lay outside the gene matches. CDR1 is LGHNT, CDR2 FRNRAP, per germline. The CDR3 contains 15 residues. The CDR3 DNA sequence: TGTGCTAGTGGTTCGAAGCGGGACGGAACAGATACGCAGTATTTT. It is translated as CASGSKRDGTDTQYF.

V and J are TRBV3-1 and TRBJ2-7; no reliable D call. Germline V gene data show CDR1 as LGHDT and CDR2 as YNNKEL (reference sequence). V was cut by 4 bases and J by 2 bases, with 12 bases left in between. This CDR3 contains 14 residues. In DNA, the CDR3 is TGTGCCAGCAGCCCACAGCAAACGGCCTACGAGCAGTACTTC. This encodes CASSPQQTAYEQYF.

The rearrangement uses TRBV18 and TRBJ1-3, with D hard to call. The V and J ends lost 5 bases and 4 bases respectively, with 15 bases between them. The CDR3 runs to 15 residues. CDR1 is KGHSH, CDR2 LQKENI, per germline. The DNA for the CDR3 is TGTGCCAGCTCATCCGTGGGCGGTCAAGGAAACACCATATATTTT. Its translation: CASSSVGGQGNTIYF.

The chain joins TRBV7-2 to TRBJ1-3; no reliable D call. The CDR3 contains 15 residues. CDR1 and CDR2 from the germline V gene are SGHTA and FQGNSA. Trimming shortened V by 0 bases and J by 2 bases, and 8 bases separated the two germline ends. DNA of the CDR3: TGTGCCAGCAGCTTAGCGCAGGCAGCTGGAAACACCATATATTTT. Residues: CASSLAQAAGNTIYF.

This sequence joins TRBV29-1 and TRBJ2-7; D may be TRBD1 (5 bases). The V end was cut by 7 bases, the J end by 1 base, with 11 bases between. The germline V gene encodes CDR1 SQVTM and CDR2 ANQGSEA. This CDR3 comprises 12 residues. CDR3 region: CSAKAGSYEQYF. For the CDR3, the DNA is TGCAGCGCCAAGGCAGGGTCCTACGAGCAGTACTTC.

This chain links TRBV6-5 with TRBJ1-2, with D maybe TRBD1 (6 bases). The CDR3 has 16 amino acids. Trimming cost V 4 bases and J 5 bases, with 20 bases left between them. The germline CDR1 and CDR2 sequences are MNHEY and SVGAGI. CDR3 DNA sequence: TGTGCCAGCAGTTCGAGCAGGGGAGAAATAAGATATGGCTACACCTTC. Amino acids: CASSSSRGEIRYGYTF.

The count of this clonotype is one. The CDR3 here is CASSVATGNTEAFF. CDR3 DNA: TGTGCCAGTAGTGTGGCCACCGGGAACACTGAAGCTTTCTTT. The rearrangement uses TRBV19 and TRBJ1-1; D uncertain. CDR3 size: 14 residues. The V gene's germline CDR1 is LNHDA and CDR2 SQIVND (reference sequence). Trimming stripped 5 bases from V and 1 base from J, with 11 bases between. The complete variable domain, with remaining parts taken from reference TRBV19 and TRBJ1-1, reads DGGITQSPKYLFRKEGQNVTLSCEQNLNHDAMYWYRQDPGQGLRLIYYSQIVNDFQKGDIAEGYSVSREKKESFPLTVTSAQKNPTAFYLCASSVATGNTEAFFGQGTRLTVV.

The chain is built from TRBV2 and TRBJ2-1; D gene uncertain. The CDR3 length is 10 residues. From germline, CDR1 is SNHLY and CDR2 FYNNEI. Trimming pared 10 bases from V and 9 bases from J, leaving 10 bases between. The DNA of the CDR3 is TGTGCCACTTCCGTGGTTGAGCAGTTCTTC. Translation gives CATSVVEQFF.

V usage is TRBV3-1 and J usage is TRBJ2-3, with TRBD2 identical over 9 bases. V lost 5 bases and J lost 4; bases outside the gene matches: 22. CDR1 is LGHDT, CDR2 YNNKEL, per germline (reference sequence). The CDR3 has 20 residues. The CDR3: CASSSRLAEILFNLPDTQYF. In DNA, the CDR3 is TGTGCCAGCAGCAGTCGACTAGCGGAAATTCTATTCAATCTTCCAGATACGCAGTATTTT.

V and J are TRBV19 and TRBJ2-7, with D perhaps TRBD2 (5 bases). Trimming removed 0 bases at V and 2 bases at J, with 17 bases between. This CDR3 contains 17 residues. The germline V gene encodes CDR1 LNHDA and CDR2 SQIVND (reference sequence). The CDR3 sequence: CASSIDKMRRAPYEQYF. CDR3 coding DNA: TGTGCCAGTAGTATAGATAAAATGCGGCGGGCCCCCTACGAGCAGTACTTC.

CDR3 bases: TGTGCCAGCAGTTACGCCCCGGCCGGGGAGCTGTTTTTT. Encoded protein: CASSYAPAGELFF. The rearrangement uses TRBV6-2 or TRBV6-3 and TRBJ2-2; no definite D call. This CDR3 has 13 residues. In germline, CDR1 is MNHEY, CDR2 SVGEGT. V lost 2 bases to trimming and J lost 6 bases, with 7 bases between them.

The CDR3 region has the DNA TGTGCCAGCAGTTACTCGATACGGGGCGGTTTAACCTACGAGCAGTACTTC. It codes for CASSYSIRGGLTYEQYF. This chain joins TRBV6-2 or TRBV6-3 and TRBJ2-7; D is possibly TRBD1 or TRBD2 (5 bases each). The V gene lost 0 bases and the J gene lost 2 bases, with 17 bases spanning the gap. Germline CDR1 and CDR2: MNHEY and SVGEGT. The CDR3 runs to 17 residues.

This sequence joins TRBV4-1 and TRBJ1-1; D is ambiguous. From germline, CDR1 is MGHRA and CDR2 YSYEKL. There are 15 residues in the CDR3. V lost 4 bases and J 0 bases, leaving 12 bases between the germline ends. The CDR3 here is CASSREGGVNTEAFF. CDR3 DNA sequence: TGCGCCAGCAGCCGAGAGGGCGGTGTGAACACTGAAGCTTTCTTT.

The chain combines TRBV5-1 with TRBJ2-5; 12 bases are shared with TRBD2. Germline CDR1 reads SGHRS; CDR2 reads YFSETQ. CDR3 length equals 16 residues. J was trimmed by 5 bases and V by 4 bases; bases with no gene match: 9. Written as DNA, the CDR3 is TGCGCCAGCAGCCGTAGACTAGCGGGAGAGGTGGAGACCCAGTACTTC. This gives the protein CASSRRLAGEVETQYF.

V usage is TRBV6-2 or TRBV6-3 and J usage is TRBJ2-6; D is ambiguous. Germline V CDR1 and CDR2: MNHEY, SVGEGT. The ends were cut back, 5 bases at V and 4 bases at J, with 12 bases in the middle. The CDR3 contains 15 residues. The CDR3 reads CASSPLGSGANVLTF. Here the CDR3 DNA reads TGTGCCAGCAGTCCCTTAGGATCCGGGGCCAACGTCCTGACTTTC.

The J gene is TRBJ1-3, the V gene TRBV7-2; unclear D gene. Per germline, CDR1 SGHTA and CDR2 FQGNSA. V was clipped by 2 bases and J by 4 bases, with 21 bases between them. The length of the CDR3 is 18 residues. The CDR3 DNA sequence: TGTGCCAGCAGCTTAAGAAAAGGGCCCAACCACTCGGGAAACACCATATATTTT. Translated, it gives CASSLRKGPNHSGNTIYF.

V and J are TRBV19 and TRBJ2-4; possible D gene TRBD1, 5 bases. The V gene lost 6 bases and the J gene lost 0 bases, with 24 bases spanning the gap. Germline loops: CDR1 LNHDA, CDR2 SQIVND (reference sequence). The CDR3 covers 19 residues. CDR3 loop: CASSSWGQYRQLAKNIQYF. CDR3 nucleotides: TGTGCCAGTAGCTCTTGGGGCCAATATCGACAGCTAGCCAAAAACATTCAGTACTTC.

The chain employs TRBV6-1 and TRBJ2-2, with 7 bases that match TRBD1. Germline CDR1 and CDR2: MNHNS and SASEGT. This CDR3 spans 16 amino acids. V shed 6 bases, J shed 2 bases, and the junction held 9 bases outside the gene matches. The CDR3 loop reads CASSLGAGGNTGELFF. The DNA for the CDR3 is TGTGCCAGCAGCCTTGGGGCAGGGGGTAACACCGGGGAGCTGTTTTTT.

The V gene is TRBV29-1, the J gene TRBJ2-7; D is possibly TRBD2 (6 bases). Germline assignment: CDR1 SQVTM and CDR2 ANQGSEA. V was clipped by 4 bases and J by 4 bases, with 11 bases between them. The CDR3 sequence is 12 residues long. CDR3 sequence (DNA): TGCAGCGTTGGGCGGGATAGGTACGAGCAGTACTTC. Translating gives CSVGRDRYEQYF.